A single T cell receptor (beta chain) is shown here with its context. The antigen is unknown. Mismatch with germline at one junction end may stem from a read error. The CDR3 consists of 17 residues. CDR1 is SGHRS, CDR2 YFSETQ, per germline. This sample was included in a study of response to subunit inactivated influenza vaccine. Study-wide results and limits: The authors suggested that few new T cells are recruited per seasonal influenza vaccination.

MiXCR, run by TCRdb on the RT-PCR reads, gives a single entry per CDR3 protein. The repertoire holds about 650,000 distinct CDR3 sequences, with roughly 15% as singletons. The specimen was PBMCs from blood, collected around 14 days before vaccination. The TCR sequence derives from a man aged 50 to 60 who received an inactivated influenza vaccine. V is TRBV5-1 and J is TRBJ1-1; D unclear. This chain's CDR3 is CACSLFASLRVNTEAFF. Written as DNA, the CDR3 is TGCGCCTGCAGCTTGTTTGCCTCCTTGCGGGTGAACACTGAAGCTTTCTTT.